Following are 17 T cell receptor beta chains from one sample sequenced in a study of blood T cell repertoires in COVID-19. Assay: immunoSEQ multiplex PCR; the TCRdb copy retains only in-frame clones and omits some. Among 150,000 to 160,000 clones, over 75% were seen once, and the ten largest hold 15%. Sequencing input: peripheral blood. These receptors originate from a woman between 40 and 50 years old with acute or convalescent COVID-19.

The chain recombines TRBV6-5 with TRBJ2-7; perhaps TRBD2 as D (7 bases). The CDR3 runs to 15 residues. The V gene lost 2 bases and the J gene lost 6 bases, with 17 bases spanning the gap. The V gene's germline CDR1 is MNHEY and CDR2 SVGAGI. CDR3 nucleotide sequence: TGTGCCAGCAGTTACACGGGGGGCGGGAGTTCCGAGCAGTACTTC. Translated, it gives CASSYTGGGSSEQYF.

The chain couples TRBV6-5 to TRBJ2-1; unclear D gene. CDR1 is MNHEY, CDR2 SVGAGI, per germline. The CDR3 runs 11 residues. With 6 bases removed from V and 5 bases from J, the gap between germline ends came to 5 bases. The CDR3 loop is CASRHHNEQFF. The CDR3 region has the DNA TGTGCCAGCAGACACCACAATGAGCAGTTCTTC.

This CDR3 is CASSFRGQDTQYF. The CDR3 DNA reads TGTGCCAGTAGTTTCAGGGGACAAGATACGCAGTATTTT. The chain recombines TRBV19 with TRBJ2-3; a possible D gene is TRBD1 (6 bases). The V end lost 5 bases, the J end lost 5 bases, and 11 bases lay between the germline ends. This CDR3 spans 13 amino acids. CDR1 LNHDA and CDR2 SQIVND come from the germline V gene (reference sequence). Variable domain in full (rest from reference TRBV19 and TRBJ2-3): DGGITQSPKYLFRKEGQNVTLSCEQNLNHDAMYWYRQDPGQGLRLIYYSQIVNDFQKGDIAEGYSVSREKKESFPLTVTSAQKNPTAFYLCASSFRGQDTQYFGPGTRLTVL.

CDR3 in DNA: TGTGCCAGTAGTGGCGGGACTAGCGGGAAAAACTCCTACGAGCAGTACTTC. Protein: CASSGGTSGKNSYEQYF. This rearrangement joins TRBV19 to TRBJ2-7; 13 nucleotides line up with TRBD2. The CDR3 spans 17 residues. J lost 0 bases, V lost 5 bases, and 7 bases had no gene match. From germline, CDR1 is LNHDA and CDR2 SQIVND (reference sequence). Using reference TRBV19 and TRBJ2-7 for the parts outside the CDR3, the full variable domain is DGGITQSPKYLFRKEGQNVTLSCEQNLNHDAMYWYRQDPGQGLRLIYYSQIVNDFQKGDIAEGYSVSREKKESFPLTVTSAQKNPTAFYLCASSGGTSGKNSYEQYFGPGTRLTVT.

This sequence joins TRBV7-2 and TRBJ2-5; 7 positions match TRBD2. Per the germline V gene, CDR1 is SGHTA and CDR2 is FQGNSA. This CDR3 is built from 13 residues. The trim removed 6 bases at V and 3 bases at J, leaving 4 bases unmatched. Here the CDR3 DNA reads TGTGCCAGCAGAGGGACTACGAAAGAGACCCAGTACTTC. Amino acids: CASRGTTKETQYF.

The chain combines TRBV9 with TRBJ2-5; TRBD2 matches 12 bases. CDR1 is SGDLS, CDR2 YYNGEE, per germline. The CDR3 runs 16 residues. Trimming at V came to 4 bases and at J to 4 bases, leaving 8 bases not matched to a gene. Here the CDR3 DNA reads TGTGCCAGCAGCCCCTCCACTAGCGGGAGGTTAGAGACCCAGTACTTC. Its protein is CASSPSTSGRLETQYF.

This sequence joins TRBV15 and TRBJ2-5; 7 nucleotides line up with TRBD2. The CDR3 contains 14 residues. Trimming cost V 0 bases and J 4 bases; bases outside gene matches: 2. CDR1 LNHNV and CDR2 YYDKDF come from the germline V gene (reference sequence). The CDR3 bases are TGTGCCACCAGCAGAGATGGGGGGGGAGAGACCCAGTACTTC. It specifies CATSRDGGGETQYF.

The CDR3 spells CASSWGLARNIQYF. The DNA of the CDR3 is TGTGCCAGCAGTTGGGGACTAGCGAGAAACATTCAGTACTTC. The chain has TRBV27 and TRBJ2-4, with TRBD2 matching 10 bases. The CDR3 length is 14 residues. The germline V gene has CDR1 MNHEY and CDR2 SMNVEV (reference sequence). V shed 4 bases, J shed 6 bases, and the junction held 3 bases outside the gene matches.

The chain links TRBV5-6 to TRBJ2-2, with 7 positions matching TRBD1. Germline CDR1 and CDR2: SGHDT and YYEEEE. This CDR3 comprises 15 residues. With 0 bases clipped from V and 3 bases from J, the junction kept 2 bases outside the gene matches. Written as DNA, the CDR3 is TGTGCCAGCAGCTTGGGAGGGGGCTACACCGGGGAGCTGTTTTTT. Translating gives CASSLGGGYTGELFF.

This clone showed up just once. The chain joins TRBV19 to TRBJ2-2; 12 nucleotides match TRBD2. Germline values: CDR1 LNHDA, CDR2 SQIVND (reference sequence). The J segment lost 1 base and the V segment lost 6 bases, leaving 6 bases of the junction unmatched. The CDR3 consists of 17 residues. CDR3 in amino acids: CASRASGRALNTGELFF. DNA of the CDR3: TGTGCCAGTAGGGCTAGCGGGAGGGCCTTGAACACCGGGGAGCTGTTTTTT.

The chain has TRBV10-3 and TRBJ2-3; D not resolved. This CDR3 region has 14 residues. Germline CDR1 is ENHRY and CDR2 is SYGVKD. Trimming removed 7 bases from V and 2 bases from J, with 13 bases in between. The chain's CDR3 is CAITFPGDTDTQYF. The CDR3 DNA reads TGTGCCATCACCTTTCCCGGAGACACAGATACGCAGTATTTT.

This chain connects TRBV3-1 (or the pseudogene TRBV3-2) to TRBJ2-3; tentatively, D is TRBD1 (6 bases). V lost 1 base, J lost 6 bases, and 17 bases lay in between. Germline V CDR1 and CDR2: LGHDT, YNNKEL (reference sequence). The CDR3 runs 16 residues. The CDR3 DNA follows: TGTGCCAGCAGCCAAGGGACCGGGGCAGGGGTTGATACGCAGTATTTT. This translates into CASSQGTGAGVDTQYF.

The genes are TRBV2 and TRBJ1-1; the D is unclear. The CDR3 contains 13 residues. Trimming left V 5 bases short and J 0 bases short, with 7 bases between. The germline gives CDR1 SNHLY, CDR2 FYNNEI. In DNA form, the CDR3 reads TGTGCCAGCAGTCACCCAGTGAACACTGAAGCTTTCTTT. It specifies CASSHPVNTEAFF.

This chain joins TRBV6-5 and TRBJ2-1; 16 nucleotides align to TRBD2. The CDR3 consists of 15 residues. CDR1 is MNHEY and CDR2 is SVGAGI in the germline V gene. V gave up 7 bases and J gave up 4 bases; unmatched junction bases: 1. Here the CDR3 DNA reads TGTGCCAGCAAGGGACTAGCGGGAGGGTACAATGAGCAGTTCTTC. It specifies CASKGLAGGYNEQFF.

The chain has TRBV4-2 and TRBJ2-1; 9 positions agree with TRBD2. Per the germline V gene, CDR1 is LGHNA and CDR2 is YNFKEQ. The ends lost 2 bases at V and 4 bases at J; junction bases unmatched: 9. CDR3 size: 17 residues. The CDR3 sequence: CASSQSTLAGFYNEQFF. CDR3 DNA: TGTGCCAGCAGCCAATCTACCCTAGCGGGGTTTTACAATGAGCAGTTCTTC.

CDR3 loop: CSAVGDYEQYF. CDR3 coding DNA: TGCAGTGCCGTCGGGGACTACGAGCAGTACTTC. V gene TRBV20-1 combines with J gene TRBJ2-7; maybe TRBD2 (5 bases). Germline V gene lookup returns CDR1 DFQATT and CDR2 SNEGSKA (reference sequence). The V and J ends lost 6 bases and 3 bases respectively, with 9 bases between them. The CDR3 runs 11 residues.

The V and J genes are TRBV27 and TRBJ2-7; TRBD1 matches 8 bases. V shed 6 bases, J shed 6 bases, and the junction held 13 bases outside the gene matches. There are 15 residues in the CDR3. Per germline, CDR1 MNHEY and CDR2 SMNVEV (reference sequence). The CDR3 nucleotides are TGTGCCAGCAGAGATACCGGGACAGGCATTAGCGAGCAGTACTTC. Amino acids: CASRDTGTGISEQYF.